Listed here is a single TCR beta chain. Next came a second PCR, run for about 7 to 11 cycles, which used a sample-barcoded 5' primer along with a J-beta primer mix. In TCRdb, the 5' RACE reads were re-called with MiXCR into one record per CDR3 protein. The sample records hundreds of thousands of distinct CDR3 sequences, about 56% being singletons. The source of the sample is a study of blood T cells in healthy people across ages. The amount of total RNA extracted per sample was at least 5.5 micrograms. The ends were cut back, 1 base at V and 4 bases at J, with 12 bases in the middle. This CDR3 spans 15 amino acids.

This TCR derives from a man aged 35-49 years in good health. This sequence joins TRBV12-3 or TRBV12-4 and TRBJ2-3; no definite D call. The sample comprised blood. The CDR3 region is CASSLGRFNSDTQYF. CDR3 in DNA: TGTGCCAGCAGTTTAGGGAGATTTAATTCAGATACGCAGTATTTT.